This T cell receptor beta chain was retrieved from a study of blood T cell repertoires in COVID-19. V was trimmed by 3 bases and J by 4 bases, leaving 19 bases between them. The CDR3 covers 16 residues. Per germline, CDR1 SGDLS and CDR2 YYNGEE. Original analysis: Amplification from reference gene primers served as the basis for estimated nucleated cell counts. The data were produced by immunoSEQ multiplex PCR, yet TCRdb's version contains in-frame clones alone and is incomplete. The V and J calls and clone size were taken over from that table, and D and trimming were inferred from the DNA. The data contain 100,000 to 130,000 clones, around 83% of them seen just once; the ten biggest clones take up roughly 4%. Details on this clone: Possible read error: a much larger clone is one base away. Other DNA sequences in this sample translate to the same CDR3.

This clonotype was obtained from a man between 65 and 85 years old with acute or convalescent COVID-19. The specimen sequenced was peripheral blood. The chain recombines TRBV9 with TRBJ1-2, with D possibly being TRBD1 (6 bases). This CDR3 is CASSGRTDTPGYGYTF. The CDR3 region has the DNA TGTGCCAGCAGCGGGCGGACAGATACTCCCGGCTATGGCTACACCTTC.